A selection of T cell receptor beta chains follows, all from one sample in a study of PD-L1 blockade in urothelial cancer. The protocol was immunoSEQ multiplex PCR, while the TCRdb copy is restricted to in-frame clones and leaves out a portion. The data contain about 30,000 clones, around 87% of them singletons. The sample here was PBMCs, taken around atezolizumab (anti-PD-L1) treatment. The origin of the receptors is a man aged 45-60 years with urothelial cancer. CDR3s leave out the opening cysteine and the closing phenylalanine or tryptophan. A D gene is named only where the DNA matches it firmly.

D gene | J gene | V gene | CDR3 protein
TRBD1 | TRBJ2-7 | TRBV27 | ASSFPGTGEQY
TRBD2 | TRBJ2-3 | TRBV5-1 | ASSWGLAGSTDTQY
TRBD2 | TRBJ2-1 | TRBV30 | ACKIAGAYNEQF
TRBD2 | TRBJ2-1 | TRBV11-2 | ASSLDKRGRSYNEQF
TRBD1 | TRBJ2-5 | TRBV28 | ASSFWDRAQETQY
TRBD1 | TRBJ1-5 | TRBV11-2 | ASSGAGGNQPQH
TRBD1 | TRBJ1-5 | TRBV28 | ASSSVQGASNQPQH
. | TRBJ1-1 | TRBV6-5 | ASGQGKYTEAF
TRBD2 | TRBJ2-1 | TRBV19 | ASSIQRGGPNEQF
TRBD1 | TRBJ1-2 | TRBV30 | AWSVAGLRGTGGGGYT
TRBD1 | TRBJ2-7 | TRBV28 | ASSQTGTGAYEQY
TRBD2 | TRBJ2-1 | TRBV7-6 | ASSPGLAGSSYNEQF
. | TRBJ1-2 | TRBV7-2 | ASSPVGVGYYGYT
. | TRBJ1-5 | TRBV28 | AITGMGQPQH
TRBD1 | TRBJ2-2 | TRBV7-2 | ASSKTRTGEAGELF
TRBD2 | TRBJ2-4 | TRBV9 | ASSAAGGTTAKNIQY
. | TRBJ2-3 | TRBV27 | ASSLLRNLAPWDTQY
TRBD1 | TRBJ2-2 | TRBV7-2 | ASSLIQGATGELF
. | TRBJ2-7 | TRBV6-1 | ASLSGITSYEQY
TRBD2 | TRBJ2-7 | TRBV2 | ASKRTSGALWVSYEQY
. | TRBJ2-3 | TRBV20-1 | SAPRTDTQY
TRBD1 | TRBJ1-1 | TRBV10-3 | AISASDRMGTEAF
. | TRBJ1-5 | TRBV4-2 | ASSQDRGSYQPQH
. | TRBJ1-5 | TRBV30 | AWSVQGSNQPQH
TRBD1 | TRBJ2-7 | TRBV13 | ASSWGQGVLYEQY
. | TRBJ2-2 | TRBV19 | ASSFSLTGNTGELF
TRBD1 | TRBJ1-2 | TRBV27 | ASSLSGTGPGGYT
. | TRBJ2-2 | TRBV5-4 | ASSLQGLDGELF
TRBD2 | TRBJ2-7 | TRBV5-1 | ASSWTGRGRGYEQY
. | TRBJ2-7 | TRBV25-1 | ASRSPGHSSYEQY
. | TRBJ1-1 | TRBV5-1 | ASSPGQMNTEAF
TRBD1 | TRBJ2-1 | TRBV5-4 | ASSLGTGSSYNEQF